A selection of T cell receptor beta chains follows, all from one sample in a study of OX40 agonist ivuxolimab in advanced cancers. TCRdb's table, derived via immunoSEQ multiplex PCR, lists solely in-frame clones and lacks some. Of about 98,000 clones in the sample, 70% to 90% were seen once. The input for sequencing was CD4+ or CD8+ T cells sorted from blood, taken in a trial of the OX40 agonist ivuxolimab. These receptors were collected from an adult with an advanced solid tumor such as melanoma, head and neck, liver or kidney cancer. CDR3s include the opening cysteine and the closing phenylalanine or tryptophan. A D gene is named only where the DNA matches it firmly. Clone size, where shown, is once, few, many, or a class for clones that have expanded.

D gene	V gene	J gene	clone size	CDR3 DNA	CDR3 protein
TRBD2	TRBV5-4	TRBJ2-5	NA	TGTGCCAGCAGCTCCCGGGCCGGGGGGGAGACCCAGTACTTC	CASSSRAGGETQYF
TRBD1	TRBV7-3	TRBJ1-5	once	TGTGCCAGCAGCCCCCAGGGGGCGGGCAGCAATCAGCCCCAGCATTTT	CASSPQGAGSNQPQHF
NA	TRBV19	TRBJ1-5	NA	TGTGCCAGTAGCCCACCGGATCAGCCCCAGCATTTT	CASSPPDQPQHF
TRBD1	TRBV10-3	TRBJ1-6	NA	TGTGCCATCAGCGGGACAGAAAATTCACCCCTCCACTTT	CAISGTENSPLHF
TRBD1	TRBV5-1	TRBJ1-4	NA	TGCGCCAGCAGCCCCGGGACAGCTAATGAAAAACTGTTTTTT	CASSPGTANEKLFF
NA	TRBV28	TRBJ2-7	NA	TGTGCCAGCAGTTTCGGTGGGGGGTCCGGCTACGAGCAGTACTTC	CASSFGGGSGYEQYF
NA	TRBV5-6	TRBJ2-7	NA	TGTGCCAGCAGCTTGGTGGGGTTCGAGCAGTACTTC	CASSLVGFEQYF
NA	TRBV21-1	TRBJ1-5	NA	TGTGCCAGCAGCAATGTCAGACAGGGGGCTCGCGTCAATCAGCCCCAGCATTTT	CASSNVRQGARVNQPQHF
NA	TRBV7-6	TRBJ2-5	once	TGTGCCAGCAGCACACAGGAACGCGCAAGAGGGTACTTC	CASSTQERARGYF
NA	TRBV11-1	TRBJ2-3	NA	TGTGCCAGCAGCATGTCACGGCTGCAAGGTACGCAGTATTTT	CASSMSRLQGTQYF
TRBD1	TRBV6-1	TRBJ1-5	NA	TGTGCCAGCAGTGATGCGGGACAGGGGCTGGGGTCCCAGCATTTT	CASSDAGQGLGSQHF
NA	TRBV7-3	TRBJ1-5	NA	TGTGCCAGCAGCTTAGGGCGGGGTCAGCCCCAGCATTTT	CASSLGRGQPQHF
NA	TRBV4-1	TRBJ1-3	NA	TGCGCCAGCAGCCAAGGGGTATTGGGGATGGGTAGAAACACCATATATTTT	CASSQGVLGMGRNTIYF
NA	TRBV7-2	TRBJ1-3	NA	TGTGCCAGCAGCTTAGGGTGGAGCTCTGGAAACACCATATATTTT	CASSLGWSSGNTIYF
NA	TRBV7-8	TRBJ1-6	NA	TGTGCCAGCAGCTTCCTCAGGGGCGAGAATTCACCCCTCCACTTT	CASSFLRGENSPLHF
NA	TRBV6-5	TRBJ2-2	NA	TGTGGGTGTGGGGGGCCTGGCGGGGAGCTGTTTTTT	CGCGGPGGELFF
NA	TRBV7-2	TRBJ1-5	few	TGTGCCAGCGGCTCCCGGACTCAGCCCCAGCATTTT	CASGSRTQPQHF
NA	TRBV7-2	TRBJ1-2	NA	TGTGCCAGCAACCCCTCTCGTAGGGCGCCGTATGGCTACACCTTC	CASNPSRRAPYGYTF
NA	TRBV6-1	TRBJ1-2	NA	TGTGCCAGCAGTGGGTTTTTTGGGCGGGCTAACTATGGCTACACCTTC	CASSGFFGRANYGYTF
NA	TRBV14	TRBJ2-2	NA	TGTGCCAGCAGGGGCGCCGGGGAGCTGTTTTTT	CASRGAGELFF
NA	TRBV5-8	TRBJ2-7	NA	TGTGCCAGCAGCTTGGTTGGACTTACCTACGAGCAGTACTTC	CASSLVGLTYEQYF
TRBD1	TRBV6-5	TRBJ1-5	once	TGTGCCAGCAGTTATGACAGGGGAAATCAGCCCCAGCATTTT	CASSYDRGNQPQHF
NA	TRBV6-1	TRBJ2-1	NA	TGTGCCAGCAGTGAAGCGCACCAGAGCGGCTACAATGAGCAGTTCTTC	CASSEAHQSGYNEQFF
NA	TRBV27	TRBJ1-3	NA	TGTGCCAGCAGTGGTTGGGGAAGCTCTGGAAACACCATATATTTT	CASSGWGSSGNTIYF
NA	TRBV6-5	TRBJ1-2	once	TGTGCCAGCAGTAGGAGCGGGGCGGCTAACTATGGCTACACCTTC	CASSRSGAANYGYTF
TRBD1	TRBV5-1	TRBJ2-7	NA	TGCGCCAGCAGCATAGGACAGGCAGGGGAGCAGTACTTC	CASSIGQAGEQYF
NA	TRBV7-2	TRBJ2-1	NA	TGTGCCAGCAGCCCTAGTATGCTTGAGCAGTTCTTC	CASSPSMLEQFF
NA	TRBV18	TRBJ2-7	NA	TGTGCCAGCTCACTAACCGTATTAGTGGGGGGCGACGCCTCCTACGAGCAGTACTTC	CASSLTVLVGGDASYEQYF
TRBD1	TRBV5-4	TRBJ1-3	NA	TGTGCCAGCAGCTTGCATGGGACAGGGCGTTCGGGAGGAAACACCATATATTTT	CASSLHGTGRSGGNTIYF
TRBD2	TRBV7-2	TRBJ2-7	NA	TGTGCCAGCAGCTTAAGGGGAGGGAGTTCCTACGAGCAGTACTTC	CASSLRGGSSYEQYF
TRBD2	TRBV7-2	TRBJ2-5	few	TGTGCCAGCAGCACGGGACTAGCGGGGGGTATAGAGACCCAGTACTTC	CASSTGLAGGIETQYF
NA	TRBV2	TRBJ2-5	NA	TGTGCCAGCACTTTGGGGACAAGATTCCAAGAGACCCAGTACTTC	CASTLGTRFQETQYF
NA	TRBV12-5	TRBJ1-3	NA	TGTGCTAGTGGTTCCGATGGAAACACCATATATTTT	CASGSDGNTIYF
NA	TRBV7-3	TRBJ1-1	NA	TGTGCCAGCAGCCCAGTGGGGGTAGGGTCTGAAGCTTTCTTT	CASSPVGVGSEAFF
TRBD2	TRBV5-1	TRBJ2-5	NA	TGCGCCAGCAGCCGTACTAGCGGGGGGCCTGGGACCCAGTACTTC	CASSRTSGGPGTQYF
NA	TRBV27	TRBJ2-5	NA	TGTGCCAGCAGTTTCTCGGGGTCGATCGAGACCCAGTACTTC	CASSFSGSIETQYF
NA	TRBV7-2	TRBJ2-4	once	TGTGCCAGCAGCCCCCAATTCGCAGGGGACATTCAGTACTTC	CASSPQFAGDIQYF
TRBD1	TRBV5-1	TRBJ2-5	NA	TGTGCCAGCAGCCAGAACACAGGGGGCCAAGAGACCCAGTACTTC	CASSQNTGGQETQYF
NA	TRBV4-1	TRBJ2-5	few	TGCGCCAGCAGCCAAGATCTAGGGGCAGGGGAAGAGACCCAGTACTTC	CASSQDLGAGEETQYF
NA	TRBV19	TRBJ1-5	NA	TGTGCCAGTACCCCGGCGGACAGTAACAATCAGCCCCAGCATTTT	CASTPADSNNQPQHF
TRBD1	TRBV5-4	TRBJ1-1	once	TGTGCCAGCAGCTTACAGGGGATGGACACTGAAGCTTTCTTT	CASSLQGMDTEAFF
NA	TRBV27	TRBJ2-3	few	TGTGCCTCCGGCCCAGCCGACTCTAGCACAGATACGCAGTATTTT	CASGPADSSTDTQYF
NA	TRBV2	TRBJ1-5	NA	TGTGCCAGCAAGTATGAACAGCCCCAGCATTTT	CASKYEQPQHF
TRBD2	TRBV6-4	TRBJ2-3	NA	TGTGCCAGCAGTAGCGGGGGCCGTCAGAGCACAGATACGCAGTATTTT	CASSSGGRQSTDTQYF
NA	TRBV7-2	TRBJ1-1	NA	TGTGCCAGCAGCTTATCGGCGGGGTTGAACACTGAAGCTTTCTTT	CASSLSAGLNTEAFF
NA	TRBV2	TRBJ2-2	few	TGTGCCGGGGGAACGGGCACGAACACCGGGGAGCTGTTTTTT	CAGGTGTNTGELFF
TRBD1	TRBV11-3	TRBJ2-1	NA	TGTGCCAGCAGCTGGGGGGTGGCGGGACAGGGCAACTACAATGAGCAGTTCTTC	CASSWGVAGQGNYNEQFF
NA	TRBV9	TRBJ2-3	NA	TGTGCCAGCAGCGTAGTTGGTTTCACAGATACGCAGTATTTT	CASSVVGFTDTQYF
NA	TRBV10-1	TRBJ1-2	NA	TGCGCCAGCAGTGAGTCGCCTGTATATGGCTACACCTTC	CASSESPVYGYTF
NA	TRBV7-3	TRBJ1-1	NA	TGTGCCAGCAGCCGGTCCTCACGGGACACTGAAGCTTTCTTT	CASSRSSRDTEAFF
NA	TRBV4-2	TRBJ2-7	NA	TGTGCCAGCAGCCAAGATGGGGTAGGACCCTACGAGCAGTACTTC	CASSQDGVGPYEQYF
NA	TRBV2	TRBJ2-1	NA	TGTGCCAGCAGCGCCCTATGGGTAAGGGTTAATGAGCAGTTCTTC	CASSALWVRVNEQFF
NA	TRBV27	TRBJ1-2	once	TGTGCCAGCAGTTTATCAGGAATTGATGGCTACACCTTC	CASSLSGIDGYTF
NA	TRBV5-4	TRBJ2-2	NA	TGTGCCAGCAGCCTGGACGTCGGGGAGCTGTTTTTT	CASSLDVGELFF
NA	TRBV10-3	TRBJ1-1	NA	TGTGCCATCAGTGAGGCGGGGGTTGGCGCTGAAGCTTTCTTT	CAISEAGVGAEAFF